The T cell receptor (beta chain) described here comes from a study of cytomegalovirus exposure and HLA in healthy donors. Amplification used 60 Vbeta primers and 13 Jbeta primers. Profiled with immunoSEQ multiplex PCR; TCRdb holds only in-frame clones, not every one. This table has more than 150,000 clones, over 65% appearing once. In this sample, this clone turned up a few times. Germline-derived CDR1 and CDR2 are SGHVS and FQNEAQ. This CDR3 has 14 amino acids. Trimming removed 5 bases at V and 1 base at J, with 12 bases between. The gene calls are TRBV7-8 and TRBJ2-7; no reliable D call. Input material: PBMCs. This TCR was sampled from a man younger than 35 in good health and CMV-seronegative. The CDR3: CASSARRFSYEQYF. For the CDR3, the DNA is TGTGCCAGCAGCGCTCGGCGGTTTTCCTACGAGCAGTACTTC.